Listed below are T cell receptor beta chains from one sample, sequenced in a study of T cell repertoires in cytomegalovirus infection. MiXCR, applied by TCRdb to the reads, yields one record per CDR3 protein. The data hold more than 200,000 distinct CDR3 sequences, with approximately 9.1% observed a single time. The specimen was PBMCs. The receptors stem from a human donor in good health (CMV status not recorded). Some clones in this sample may be carry-over from other donors' samples. CDR3s include the opening cysteine and the closing phenylalanine or tryptophan. D genes are given only for firm matches. Rows may omit the clone size; those that give it use once, few, many or a size class.

v_gene	d_gene	abundance	j_gene	CDR3nt	CDR3aa
TRBV15	-	many	TRBJ2-1	TGTGCCACCAGCAGAGCCGCGGCAGGAAAGTACAATGAGCAGTTCTTC	CATSRAAAGKYNEQFF
TRBV7-8	-	many	TRBJ2-7	TGTGCCAGCAGCTCGGACAGACGCGAGCAGTACTTC	CASSSDRREQYF
TRBV24-1	TRBD1	-	TRBJ1-2	TGTGCCACCAGTCCTACTGGGACAGGAGGATACACCTTC	CATSPTGTGGYTF
TRBV30	TRBD1	-	TRBJ2-4	TGTGCCTGGACCGGACAGGGGGTCTCTTTAAACATTCAGTACTTC	CAWTGQGVSLNIQYF
TRBV6-1	-	few	TRBJ2-1	TGTGCCAGCAAGGGGGGGGCCATCAATGAGCAGTTCTTC	CASKGGAINEQFF
TRBV7-6	-	many	TRBJ2-7	TGTGCCAGCAGCTTAGGGGGGGGCGCTTCCACCTACGAGCAGTACTTC	CASSLGGGASTYEQYF
TRBV7-2	TRBD1	many	TRBJ2-7	TGTGCCAGCAGCAACCGGGACAGGGGGCGAGGCGAGCAGTACTTC	CASSNRDRGRGEQYF
TRBV15	-	many	TRBJ1-5	TGTGCCACCAGCTTCTCTACAGGGAATAATCAGCCCCAGCATTTT	CATSFSTGNNQPQHF
TRBV20-1	TRBD1	-	TRBJ1-2	TGCAGTGCTAGAGACCGGGACAGCTCTAACTATGGCTACACCTTC	CSARDRDSSNYGYTF
TRBV7-2	-	many	TRBJ2-4	TGTGCCAGCAGCTTAGGCCGGGCTCGGGCTGAAATAGCCAAAAACATTCAGTACTTC	CASSLGRARAEIAKNIQYF
TRBV4-3	-	many	TRBJ1-2	TGCGCCAGCAGTCCAAGAGTAGAATGGGATACCTATGGCTACACCTTC	CASSPRVEWDTYGYTF
TRBV29-1	TRBD1	many	TRBJ1-5	TGCAGCGTTGCCGGGACAGGGGGAGAGAGATATAGCAATCAGCCCCAGCATTTT	CSVAGTGGERYSNQPQHF
TRBV7-2	TRBD2	many	TRBJ2-2	TGTGCCAGCAGCAACGGACTAGCGGGTACCGGGGAGCTGTTTTTT	CASSNGLAGTGELFF
TRBV6-6	TRBD2	many	TRBJ2-7	TGTGCCAGCAGTTCCGGACTAGCGGGAGGGTTGAGCTCCTACGAGCAGTACTTC	CASSSGLAGGLSSYEQYF
TRBV6-2/TRBV6-3	-	many	TRBJ1-2	TGTGCCAGCTGCAAGACAACCTGTTACTATGGCTACACCTTC	CASCKTTCYYGYTF
TRBV7-6	-	many	TRBJ2-3	TGTGCCAGCAGCTTAGAACGACACGGAACTAGCACAGATACGCAGTATTTT	CASSLERHGTSTDTQYF
TRBV28	-	few	TRBJ2-6	TGTGCCAGCAGTGGGAGAGCTGGGGCCAACGTCCTGACTTTC	CASSGRAGANVLTF
TRBV5-6	TRBD2	-	TRBJ2-7	TGTGCCAGCAGCTTGGGCACTAGCGGGACCTACGAGCAGTACTTC	CASSLGTSGTYEQYF
TRBV7-2	-	-	TRBJ2-1	TGTGCCAGCAGCTTAACGGGCGAGACCTACAATGAGCAGTTCTTC	CASSLTGETYNEQFF
TRBV7-8	TRBD1	many	TRBJ2-7	TGTGCCAGCAGCTTATTGGACAGGGGGCCGATCGAGCAGTACTTC	CASSLLDRGPIEQYF
TRBV11-1	-	many	TRBJ2-1	TGTGCCAGCAGCCAGTATAATGAGCAGTTCTTC	CASSQYNEQFF
TRBV7-2	-	many	TRBJ2-5	TGTGCCAGCAGCTTGGGGGGATTCTCCGAGGGGGCCCAGTACTTC	CASSLGGFSEGAQYF
TRBV6-2/TRBV6-3	TRBD2	many	TRBJ2-7	TGTGCCAGCAGTTGGACTAGAGGCGAGCAGTACTTC	CASSWTRGEQYF
TRBV6-2/TRBV6-3	-	many	TRBJ2-3	TGTGCCAGCAGTCCCGGCCCACCTAGCACAGATACGCAGTATTTT	CASSPGPPSTDTQYF
TRBV7-2	-	many	TRBJ2-6	TGTGCCAGCAGCCGCCCGGACTCTGGGGCCAACGTCCTGACTTTC	CASSRPDSGANVLTF
TRBV7-2	TRBD1	many	TRBJ1-1	TGTGCCAGCAGCCCGCAGACAGGGACGAACACTGAAGCTTTCTTT	CASSPQTGTNTEAFF
TRBV7-2	TRBD2	many	TRBJ2-2	TGTGCCAGCAGCCACGGACTAGCGGGAGGGCCTTTCACCGGGGAGCTGTTTTTT	CASSHGLAGGPFTGELFF
TRBV29-1	-	-	TRBJ2-7	TGCAGCGTTGAAAGAAGCGGTTACGAGCAGTACTTC	CSVERSGYEQYF
TRBV12-3/TRBV12-4	-	few	TRBJ1-6	TGTGCCAGCAGTTTATTACAGGGTGTTTCCCTCCACTTT	CASSLLQGVSLHF
TRBV6-5	-	-	TRBJ1-1	TGTGCCAGCAGTTACATTAACACGCGGGGCACTGAAGCTTTCTTT	CASSYINTRGTEAFF
TRBV7-2	-	few	TRBJ2-7	TGTGCCAGCGGAGTAGGTCCGTCCTACGAGCAGTACTTC	CASGVGPSYEQYF
TRBV20-1	TRBD1	many	TRBJ2-1	TGCAGTGCTGTTGGACAGGTGGAGAGGGAGCAGTTCTTC	CSAVGQVEREQFF
TRBV20-1	-	-	TRBJ2-7	TGCAGTGCTAGAGAGCCCCGGGGCGGGAACGAGCAGTACTTC	CSAREPRGGNEQYF
TRBV6-2/TRBV6-3	-	many	TRBJ2-7	TGTGCCAGCAGCTATCGACCGAGAGGTGCGTACGAGCAGTACTTC	CASSYRPRGAYEQYF
TRBV25-1	-	many	TRBJ2-7	TGTGCCAGCAGTGGGATGACCAACTACGAGCAGTACTTC	CASSGMTNYEQYF
TRBV7-6	TRBD1	few	TRBJ2-7	TGTGCCAGCAGCCCCCAATCGGGACAGTCATACGAGCAGTACTTC	CASSPQSGQSYEQYF
TRBV2	-	many	TRBJ2-7	TGTGCCAGCAGCGAGCCGGGTGGATACGAGCAGTACTTC	CASSEPGGYEQYF
TRBV19	-	few	TRBJ1-3	TGTGCCACCGCCCCCGCGACACGAGGAGCTGGAAACACCATATATTTT	CATAPATRGAGNTIYF
TRBV7-2	-	many	TRBJ1-4	TGTGCCAGCAGCTCACAAGAAAAACTGTTTTTT	CASSSQEKLFF
TRBV4-3	-	many	TRBJ1-1	TGCGCCAGCAGCCAAGAAGCACAGGGTGGGAGACGGAACACTGAAGCTTTCTTT	CASSQEAQGGRRNTEAFF
TRBV14	TRBD1	-	TRBJ2-3	TGTGCCAGCAGCCAAGCAGGGGGAGGCACAGATACGCAGTATTTT	CASSQAGGGTDTQYF
TRBV12-5	-	many	TRBJ1-6	TGTGCTAGTGGTTCATTTACCCCCAGCTCCTATAATTCACCCCTCCACTTT	CASGSFTPSSYNSPLHF
TRBV28	TRBD2	few	TRBJ2-3	TGTGCCAGCAGTTCTAGCGGGGTAACAGATACGCAGTATTTT	CASSSSGVTDTQYF
TRBV7-2	TRBD1	few	TRBJ2-1	TGTGCCAGCAGCTTTACGCGGTCAGGGGGCCGGGCTGAGCAGTTCTTC	CASSFTRSGGRAEQFF
TRBV2	-	many	TRBJ2-7	TGTGCCAGCAGTGAAGCGCTTCCGGGGAACGAGCAGTACTTC	CASSEALPGNEQYF
TRBV11-2	TRBD1	many	TRBJ1-4	TGTGCCAGCAGCAACTCAGGGGGCGTTGGTAATGAAAAACTGTTTTTT	CASSNSGGVGNEKLFF
TRBV7-8	-	many	TRBJ2-1	TGTGCCAGCAGCCCTTGGACAGAGCAGTTCTTC	CASSPWTEQFF
TRBV10-3	-	many	TRBJ1-6	TGTGCCATCAAAGCGGGATCAGAAAATTCACCCCTCCACTTT	CAIKAGSENSPLHF
TRBV6-6	TRBD2	many	TRBJ2-1	TGTGCCAGCAGTTACTCGTTCCCCCTTCTAGCGGGAGTTATAAATGAGCAGTTCTTC	CASSYSFPLLAGVINEQFF
TRBV7-2	-	many	TRBJ1-5	TGTGCCAGCAGCCCCCCGGGCGGAGCAAATCAGCCCCAGCATTTT	CASSPPGGANQPQHF
TRBV20-1	-	-	TRBJ2-3	TGCAGTGCGGACGAGCGGCGAACGCAGTATTTT	CSADERRTQYF
TRBV7-2	-	many	TRBJ2-2	TGTGCCAGCAGCTCCCGGGGCTCCCAAACCGGGGAGCTGTTTTTT	CASSSRGSQTGELFF
TRBV28	TRBD1	-	TRBJ1-1	TGTGCCAGCAGCCCACAGGGGGGCTGGGGGGAGGCTTTCTTT	CASSPQGGWGEAFF